The next 25 T cell receptor beta chains were all read from a single sample in a study of a mutant IDH1 vaccine in newly diagnosed glioma. Time point specified: baseline, week 1 (first vaccination visit). The treatment is: pre-vaccination baseline after standard-of-care therapy. Profiling relied on immunoSEQ multiplex PCR, and the TCRdb table lists in-frame clones only, not all of them. The sample includes approximately 100,000 clones, around nine tenths of them seen just once. The sample here was PBMCs, taken from a glioma patient treated with radiotherapy, temozolomide or both. Receptor source: a woman aged 45-65 years with glioma.

The chain employs TRBV2 and TRBJ2-5; D perhaps matches TRBD1 (5 bases). Looked up from germline, CDR1 is SNHLY and CDR2 is FYNNEI. The ends were cut back, 7 bases at V and 2 bases at J, with 11 bases in the middle. This CDR3 has 13 residues. This CDR3 is CASTLDRQETQYF. As DNA, the CDR3 is TGTGCCAGCACCCTAGACAGACAAGAGACCCAGTACTTC.

The genes are TRBV19 and TRBJ2-5; tentatively, D is TRBD1 (6 bases). The CDR3 extends over 13 amino acids. Trimming took 5 bases from V and 5 from J, leaving 12 bases between them. Germline CDR1 is LNHDA and CDR2 is SQIVND (reference sequence). The CDR3 DNA reads as TGTGCCAGTAGTCTACAGGGTCGGGAGACCCAGTACTTC. Translation: CASSLQGRETQYF.

The chain uses TRBV28 and TRBJ1-1; the D gene is possibly TRBD1 (5 bases). V was trimmed by 5 bases and J by 5 bases, leaving 12 bases between them. The germline V gene encodes CDR1 MDHEN and CDR2 SYDVKM. This CDR3 contains 13 residues. The CDR3 sequence is CASSRGEGTEAFF. Here the CDR3 DNA reads TGTGCCAGCAGTCGCGGGGAGGGGACTGAAGCTTTCTTT.

The chain has TRBV27 and TRBJ1-1, with D hard to call. The CDR3 covers 13 residues. V was cut by 6 bases and J by 5 bases, with 13 bases left in between. CDR1 and CDR2 from the germline V gene are MNHEY and SMNVEV (reference sequence). CDR3 in amino acids: CASSVPGDTEAFF. The DNA for the CDR3 is TGTGCCAGCAGCGTCCCAGGTGATACTGAAGCTTTCTTT.

This clone was seen only once. The chain uses TRBV5-4 and TRBJ2-7; D is perhaps TRBD1 or TRBD2 (6 bases each). Germline V gene data show CDR1 as SGHNT and CDR2 as YYREEE (reference sequence). This CDR3 has 14 amino acids. With 1 base removed from V and 1 base from J, the gap between germline ends came to 9 bases. CDR3: CASSLRGRSYEQYF. In DNA, the CDR3 is TGTGCCAGCAGCTTGAGGGGGAGGTCCTACGAGCAGTACTTC.

CDR3 amino acids: CASSSLQGALGNTIYF. The CDR3 bases are TGTGCCAGCAGCTCACTACAGGGGGCGTTAGGAAACACCATATATTTT. The genes are TRBV11-2 and TRBJ1-3, with 9 bases that match TRBD1. Trimming removed 4 bases from V and 4 bases from J; junction bases left unmatched: 8. Germline lookup yields CDR1 SGHAT and CDR2 FQNNGV. This CDR3 is built from 16 residues.

This chain links TRBV6-1 with TRBJ2-5, with a tentative D call TRBD2 (7 bases). Germline loops: CDR1 MNHNS, CDR2 SASEGT. The ends were cut back, 6 bases at V and 5 bases at J, with 16 bases in the middle. The CDR3 runs 14 residues. CDR3 coding DNA: TGTGCCAGCAGCCCGGGCAGGGGAGGGGAGACCCAGTACTTC. Translated: CASSPGRGGETQYF.

V gene TRBV7-2 combines with J gene TRBJ1-2; no reliable D call. Germline assignment: CDR1 SGHTA and CDR2 FQGNSA. The CDR3 runs to 13 residues. Trimming removed 5 bases from V and 8 bases from J, with 15 bases in between. Here the CDR3 DNA reads TGTGCCAGCAGCACCAACACGGGCGGAGGCTACACCTTC. Its protein is CASSTNTGGGYTF.

V and J are TRBV7-3 and TRBJ2-1; D could derive from TRBD1 or TRBD2 (6 bases each). The V end was cut by 3 bases, the J end by 6 bases, with 15 bases between. The CDR3 contains 15 residues. Germline loops: CDR1 SGHTA, CDR2 FQGTGA. In DNA form, the CDR3 reads TGTGCCAGCAGCTTTCGGGGGCCGACGGGCAATGAGCAGTTCTTC. It specifies CASSFRGPTGNEQFF.

The chain carries TRBV7-2 and TRBJ2-7; D is ambiguous. With 5 bases removed from V and 3 bases from J, the gap between germline ends came to 14 bases. Germline CDR1 is SGHTA and CDR2 is FQGNSA. This CDR3 contains 14 residues. The CDR3 region is CASSPRSFIYEQYF. DNA for the CDR3: TGTGCCAGCAGCCCAAGGTCTTTTATCTACGAGCAGTACTTC.

This chain joins TRBV5-1 and TRBJ2-5, with D unresolved. Germline V gene lookup returns CDR1 SGHRS and CDR2 YFSETQ. V lost 0 bases and J 4 bases, leaving 10 bases between the germline ends. This CDR3 is 14 amino acids long. CDR3 sequence: CASSLAGERETQYF. The CDR3 DNA follows: TGCGCCAGCAGCTTGGCGGGCGAAAGAGAGACCCAGTACTTC.

The chain employs TRBV12-5 and TRBJ2-5, with a possible D match to TRBD1 (6 bases). The CDR3 runs to 14 residues. Germline V CDR1 and CDR2: LGHNT, FRNRAP. The V gene lost 4 bases and the J gene lost 2 bases, with 11 bases spanning the gap. The CDR3 loop is CASGSGQIQETQYF. CDR3 bases: TGTGCTAGTGGTTCCGGACAGATTCAAGAGACCCAGTACTTC.

This clone was seen just once. The chain uses TRBV30 and TRBJ2-1; no clear D. Trimming stripped 0 bases from V and 1 base from J, with 10 bases between. The germline V gene encodes CDR1 GTSNPN and CDR2 SVGIG (reference sequence). CDR3 size: 15 residues. DNA of the CDR3: TGTGCCTGGAGTGTACTCGGCTTGTCCTACAATGAGCAGTTCTTC. Translating it yields CAWSVLGLSYNEQFF.

The chain couples TRBV6-5 to TRBJ1-5; 11 bases fit TRBD1. This CDR3 is built from 15 residues. Trimming removed 6 bases from V and 4 bases from J; junction bases left unmatched: 5. CDR1 and CDR2 from the germline V gene are MNHEY and SVGAGI. CDR3: CASSRGQGANQPQHF. CDR3 DNA sequence: TGTGCCAGCAGCCGTGGACAGGGGGCAAATCAGCCCCAGCATTTT.

The gene calls are TRBV4-1 and TRBJ2-7; no firm D call. Trimming pared 4 bases from V and 1 base from J, leaving 11 bases between. The CDR3 runs 14 residues. The germline gives CDR1 MGHRA, CDR2 YSYEKL. CDR3: CASSRPGRSYEQYF. The CDR3 bases are TGCGCCAGCAGCCGCCCCGGACGGTCCTACGAGCAGTACTTC.

This sequence joins TRBV6-6 and TRBJ2-1; TRBD1 matches 8 bases. The junction had 9 bases not matched to a gene; V was cut back by 8 bases and J by 3 bases. CDR1 is MNHNY and CDR2 is SVGAGI in the germline V gene (reference sequence). The CDR3 loop spans 15 amino acids. The CDR3 region has the DNA TGTGCCAGCGGCTTAGGACAGGGTAACTACAATGAGCAGTTCTTC. This sequence encodes CASGLGQGNYNEQFF.

This clone occurred a few times. This sequence joins TRBV6-6 and TRBJ2-1; no clear D. V gave up 2 bases and J gave up 2 bases, with 7 bases separating them. The CDR3 contains 14 residues. Germline V lookup: CDR1 MNHNY, CDR2 SVGAGI (reference sequence). The DNA of the CDR3 is TGTGCCAGCAGTTACCCGGACCCCTACAATGAGCAGTTCTTC. It specifies CASSYPDPYNEQFF.

The chain uses TRBV29-1 and TRBJ2-1; perhaps TRBD1 as D (5 bases). The germline V gene has CDR1 SQVTM and CDR2 ANQGSEA. The V end lost 7 bases, the J end lost 3 bases, and 16 bases lay between the germline ends. The CDR3 has 14 residues. CDR3 bases: TGCAGCGCCCAGGGCGGCGAGAACTACAATGAGCAGTTCTTC. It is translated as CSAQGGENYNEQFF.

This clone showed up just once. This rearrangement joins TRBV6-6 to TRBJ2-3; 7 nucleotides match TRBD2. CDR1 MNHNY and CDR2 SVGAGI come from the germline V gene (reference sequence). This CDR3 contains 16 residues. The junction had 9 bases not matched to a gene; V was cut back by 4 bases and J by 2 bases. CDR3 in DNA: TGTGCCAGCAGTTCCTCCCCGACTAGCTTCACAGATACGCAGTATTTT. This translates into CASSSSPTSFTDTQYF.

The chain employs TRBV10-3 and TRBJ2-7; tentatively, D is TRBD1 (5 bases). The CDR3 contains 14 residues. Germline V gene sequence: CDR1 ENHRY, CDR2 SYGVKD. V lost 0 bases and J lost 2, with 8 bases in between. The CDR3 DNA reads as TGTGCCATCAGTGAGTCGGTAGGGGCCTACGAGCAGTACTTC. This gives the protein CAISESVGAYEQYF.

The rearrangement joins TRBV6-5 to TRBJ2-7; 7 nucleotides align to TRBD1. The V segment lost 5 bases and the J segment 3 bases; nucleotides outside the gene matches: 7. The CDR3 has 14 residues. Looked up from germline, CDR1 is MNHEY and CDR2 is SVGAGI. In DNA, the CDR3 is TGTGCCAGCAGTGAGACAGGGCCGGTCTACGAGCAGTACTTC. This encodes CASSETGPVYEQYF.

This sequence joins TRBV6-6 and TRBJ1-2, with a possible D match to TRBD1 (6 bases). The germline CDR1 and CDR2 sequences are MNHNY and SVGAGI (reference sequence). This CDR3 has 12 residues. The V end was cut by 3 bases, the J end by 6 bases, with 8 bases between. The CDR3 sequence is CASSYPGDGYTF. As DNA, the CDR3 is TGTGCCAGCAGTTATCCAGGGGATGGCTACACCTTC.

The chain combines TRBV7-3 with TRBJ2-1, with 8 bases aligning to TRBD1. V dropped 5 bases and J dropped 8; count of bases not matched to a gene: 14. The length of the CDR3 is 16 residues. CDR1 is SGHTA, CDR2 FQGTGA, per germline. CDR3 nucleotide sequence: TGTGCCAGCAGCGGACAGGGCACGCCGCGTTCGGATGAGCAGTTCTTC. Translation: CASSGQGTPRSDEQFF.

CDR3 DNA: TGTGCCAGCAGTTTAGGTATCAGAGCCTACGAGCAGTACTTC. This gives the protein CASSLGIRAYEQYF. The chain employs TRBV28 and TRBJ2-7; no clear D gene. The CDR3 totals 14 residues. Looked up from germline, CDR1 is MDHEN and CDR2 is SYDVKM. V was trimmed by 2 bases and J by 2 bases, leaving 10 bases between them. Full variable domain (remainder filled in from reference TRBV28 and TRBJ2-7): DVKVTQSSRYLVKRTGEKVFLECVQDMDHENMFWYRQDPGLGLRLIYFSYDVKMKEKGDIPEGYSVSREKKERFSLILESASTNQTSMYLCASSLGIRAYEQYFGPGTRLTVT.

A note on this clone: Sequence at one end of the junction differs from germline and may be a read error. This chain links TRBV28 with TRBJ1-1; tentative D call: TRBD1 (6 bases). Germline assignment: CDR1 MDHEN and CDR2 SYDVKM. This CDR3 has 12 amino acids. In nucleotides, the CDR3 is TGTGCCAGCAGTCTACCCGGGACACAGCGTTCCTTT. As protein: CASSLPGTQRSF. Variable domain in full (rest from reference TRBV28 and TRBJ1-1): DVKVTQSSRYLVKRTGEKVFLECVQDMDHENMFWYRQDPGLGLRLIYFSYDVKMKEKGDIPEGYSVSREKKERFSLILESASTNQTSMYLCASSLPGTQRSFGQGTRLTVV.